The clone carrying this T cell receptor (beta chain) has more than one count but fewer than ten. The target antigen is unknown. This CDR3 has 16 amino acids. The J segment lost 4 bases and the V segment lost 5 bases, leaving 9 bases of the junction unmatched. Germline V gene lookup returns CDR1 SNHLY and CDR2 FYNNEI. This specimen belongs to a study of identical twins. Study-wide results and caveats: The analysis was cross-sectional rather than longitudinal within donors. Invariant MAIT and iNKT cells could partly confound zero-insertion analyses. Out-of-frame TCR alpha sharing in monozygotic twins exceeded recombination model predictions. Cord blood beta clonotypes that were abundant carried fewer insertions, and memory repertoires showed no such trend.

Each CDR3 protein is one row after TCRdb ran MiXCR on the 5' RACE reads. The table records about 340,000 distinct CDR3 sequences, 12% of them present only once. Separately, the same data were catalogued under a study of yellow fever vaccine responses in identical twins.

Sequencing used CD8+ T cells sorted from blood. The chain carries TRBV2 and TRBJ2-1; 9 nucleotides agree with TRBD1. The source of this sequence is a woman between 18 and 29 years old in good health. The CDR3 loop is CASSLSGDRVYNEQFF. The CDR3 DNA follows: TGTGCCAGCAGTCTTAGTGGGGACAGGGTTTACAATGAGCAGTTCTTC.